The TCR beta chain described here comes from a study of vaccination effects on CD4 cells after COVID-19. Across the study: Cultures of about 2 million PBMC per well contained 9 to 10 IU/ml IL-2 plus 10 ug/ml peptides.

The CDR3 is 16 residues long. Germline CDR1 reads MNHEY; CDR2 reads SMNVEV (reference sequence). V was clipped by 5 bases and J by 7 bases; unmatched bases: 11. Investigators separated out CD4+ T cells once around eleven days of culture had passed. A remark on this clone: Its cognate antigen is unknown.

Sequencing used immunoSEQ multiplex PCR; TCRdb keeps in-frame clones, though not all of them. Of about 74,000 clones in the sample, approximately 77% were seen once. Sequenced here: CD4+ T cells from PBMCs cultured without peptide, sampled before COVID-19 vaccination. The chain employs TRBV27 and TRBJ1-6; the match to TRBD1 covers 7 bases. The sequence was obtained from a human donor who received a COVID-19 vaccine. The CDR3 sequence is CASSGSGAGGNSPLHF. Here the CDR3 DNA reads TGTGCCAGCAGTGGCTCGGGGGCAGGGGGAAATTCACCCCTCCACTTT.